Only one count was recorded for the clone carrying this T cell receptor beta chain. Antigen specificity is unknown. The data belong to a study of T cell repertoires in cytomegalovirus infection. General study findings and limits: In two of eight donors, the top clonotype was HLA-C-restricted CMV-specific.

CDR3 length equals 17 residues. CDR1 and CDR2 (germline): SGHRS, YFSETQ. Losses at the gene ends were 4 bases for V and 6 bases for J; bases not matched to a gene: 11. TCRdb analysed the reads with MiXCR anew, one entry per CDR3 protein. Of 46,000 or so distinct CDR3 sequences listed, approximately 22% are singletons. The sequenced sample consisted of PBMCs, sequenced either directly or after in vitro stimulation (not recorded which). The V call is TRBV5-1, the J call TRBJ2-1, with TRBD1 matching over 12 bases. The sequence derives from a human donor in good health (CMV status not recorded). Some clones in this sample may be carry-over from other donors' samples. The CDR3 region has the DNA TGCGCCAGCAGCCGGGACAGGGGGCAGGGTAGGTCCAATGAGCAGTTCTTC. The encoded protein is CASSRDRGQGRSNEQFF.